Following are 2 T cell receptor beta chains from one sample sequenced in a study of vaccination and CD4 T cells after COVID-19. Documented treatment: approximately nine-day PBMC culture with coronavirus spike peptide pools or control peptides (ViraFEST assay). These receptors' targets are unknown. Cultured CD4+ T cells had their DNA profiled by the Oncomine TCR Beta short-read assay. TCRdb redid the calling of the PCR reads with MiXCR, one entry per CDR3 protein. Among roughly 16,000 distinct CDR3 sequences listed, 44% were seen once. Specimen: CD4+ T cells from blood, cultured in vitro. The origin of the receptors is a human donor who had recovered from COVID-19.

This clonotype was detected only once. The chain has TRBV20-1 and TRBJ2-1; 7 bases align to TRBD2. J gave up 3 bases and V 2 bases, and 4 bases lay outside the gene matches. The germline CDR1 and CDR2 sequences are DFQATT and SNEGSKA (reference sequence). The CDR3 extends over 14 amino acids. The CDR3 reads CSARHSSGYNEQFF. The DNA of the CDR3 is TGCAGTGCTAGACATTCTAGCGGCTACAATGAGCAGTTCTTC.

V and J are TRBV6-5 and TRBJ2-7, with TRBD1 matching over 9 bases. Germline assignment: CDR1 MNHEY and CDR2 SVGAGI. The CDR3 totals 16 residues. With V trimmed by 2 bases and J by 5 bases, 10 bases remained unmatched. The CDR3, as DNA: TGTGCCAGCAGTTACCCTACCGGGACAGGGCAAGACGAGCAGTACTTC. It specifies CASSYPTGTGQDEQYF.